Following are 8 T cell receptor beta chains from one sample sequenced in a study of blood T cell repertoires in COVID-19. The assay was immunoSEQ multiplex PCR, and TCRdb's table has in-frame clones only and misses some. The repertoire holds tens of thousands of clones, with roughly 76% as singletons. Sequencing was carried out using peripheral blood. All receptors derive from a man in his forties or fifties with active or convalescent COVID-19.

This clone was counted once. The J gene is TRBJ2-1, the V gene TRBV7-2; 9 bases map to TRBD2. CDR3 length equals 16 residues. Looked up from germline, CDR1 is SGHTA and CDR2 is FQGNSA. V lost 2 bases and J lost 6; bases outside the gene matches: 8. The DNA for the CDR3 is TGTGCCAGCAGCTTAAATGCGGGAGGGCGTCGCAATGAGCAGTTCTTC. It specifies CASSLNAGGRRNEQFF.

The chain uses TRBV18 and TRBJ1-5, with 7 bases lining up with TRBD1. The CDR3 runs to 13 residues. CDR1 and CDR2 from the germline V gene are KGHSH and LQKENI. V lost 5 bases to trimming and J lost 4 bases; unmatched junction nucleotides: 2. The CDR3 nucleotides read TGTGCCAGCTCATCACAGGGGAATCAGCCCCAGCATTTT. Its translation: CASSSQGNQPQHF.

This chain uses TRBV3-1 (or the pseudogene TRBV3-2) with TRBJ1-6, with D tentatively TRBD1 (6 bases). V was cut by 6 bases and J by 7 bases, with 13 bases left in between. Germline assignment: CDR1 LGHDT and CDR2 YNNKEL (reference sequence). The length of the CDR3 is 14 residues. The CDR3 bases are TGTGCCAGCAGACTCAGGGGTCAAAATTCACCCCTCCACTTT. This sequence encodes CASRLRGQNSPLHF.

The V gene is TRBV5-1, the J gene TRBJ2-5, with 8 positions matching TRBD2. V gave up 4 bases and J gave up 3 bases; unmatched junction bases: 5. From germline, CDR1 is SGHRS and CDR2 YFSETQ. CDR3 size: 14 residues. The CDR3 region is CASSRKLAEETQYF. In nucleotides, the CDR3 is TGCGCCAGCAGCCGTAAACTAGCGGAAGAGACCCAGTACTTC.

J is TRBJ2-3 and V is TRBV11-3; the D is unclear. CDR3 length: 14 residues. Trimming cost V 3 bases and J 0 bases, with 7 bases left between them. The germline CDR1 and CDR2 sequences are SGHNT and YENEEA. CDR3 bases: TGTGCCAGCAGCTTGGCGGCGAGCACAGATACGCAGTATTTT. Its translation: CASSLAASTDTQYF. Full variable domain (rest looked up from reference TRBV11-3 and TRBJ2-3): EAGVVQSPRYKIIEKKQPVAFWCNPISGHNTLYWYLQNLGQGPELLIRYENEEAVDDSQLPKDRFSAERLKGVDSTLKIQPAELGDSAVYLCASSLAASTDTQYFGPGTRLTVL.

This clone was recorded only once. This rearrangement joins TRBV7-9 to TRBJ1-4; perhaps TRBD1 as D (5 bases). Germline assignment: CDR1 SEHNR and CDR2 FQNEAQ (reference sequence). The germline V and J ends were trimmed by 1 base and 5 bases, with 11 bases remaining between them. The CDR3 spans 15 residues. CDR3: CASSLETARNEKLFF. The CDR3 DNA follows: TGTGCCAGCAGCTTAGAGACAGCTAGGAATGAAAAACTGTTTTTT.

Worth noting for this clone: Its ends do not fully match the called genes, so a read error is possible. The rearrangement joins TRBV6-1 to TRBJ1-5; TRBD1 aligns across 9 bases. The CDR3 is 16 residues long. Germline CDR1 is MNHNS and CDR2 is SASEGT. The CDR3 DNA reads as TGTGCCAGCAGCGAAGGGACAGGGTTGCGCAATCAGCCCCAGCATTTT. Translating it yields CASSEGTGLRNQPQHF.

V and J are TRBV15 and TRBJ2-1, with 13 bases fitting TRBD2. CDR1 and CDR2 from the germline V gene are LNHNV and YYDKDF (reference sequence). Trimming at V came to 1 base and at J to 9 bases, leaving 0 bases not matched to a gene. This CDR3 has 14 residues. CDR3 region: CATSRGTSGGEQFF. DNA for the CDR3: TGTGCCACCAGCAGAGGGACTAGCGGGGGTGAGCAGTTCTTC.